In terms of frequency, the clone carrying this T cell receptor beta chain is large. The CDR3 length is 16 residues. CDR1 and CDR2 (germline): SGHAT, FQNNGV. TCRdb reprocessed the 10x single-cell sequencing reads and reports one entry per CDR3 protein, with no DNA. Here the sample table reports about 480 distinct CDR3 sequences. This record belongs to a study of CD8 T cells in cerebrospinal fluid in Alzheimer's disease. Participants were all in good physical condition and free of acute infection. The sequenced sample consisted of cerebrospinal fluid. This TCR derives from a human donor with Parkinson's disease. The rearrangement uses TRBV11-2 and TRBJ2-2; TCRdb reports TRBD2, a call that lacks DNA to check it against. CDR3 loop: CASSPPRGGATGELFF.